These 10 T cell receptor beta chains were sequenced from one sample in a study of CD8 T cells in ankylosing spondylitis. Study-wide results and limits: Typical of ankylosing spondylitis blood, it appeared, was a TCR beta motif of roughly eight highly homologous variants.

These receptors' antigens are unknown. TCRdb itself ran the 5' RACE reads through MiXCR, one entry per CDR3 protein. The sample records about 540,000 distinct CDR3 sequences, approximately 11% being singletons. Sequencing input: blood, either unsorted or a sorted T cell fraction (not recorded which). These receptors came from a male donor with ankylosing spondylitis.

The table lists this clonotype with a few counts. The chain carries TRBV9 and TRBJ2-1; 9 bases agree with TRBD1. Germline CDR1 SGDLS, CDR2 YYNGEE. The CDR3 is 18 residues long. V gave up 4 bases and J gave up 1 base; unmatched junction bases: 12. The CDR3 DNA reads TGTGCCAGCAGCTACCGGGACAGGGTATCAGAATCCTACAATGAGCAGTTCTTC. Translating it yields CASSYRDRVSESYNEQFF.

This clonotype was picked up many times. The chain has TRBV10-3 and TRBJ2-3; 12 bases agree with TRBD2. The germline CDR1 and CDR2 sequences are ENHRY and SYGVKD. The CDR3 has 19 residues. With 0 bases clipped from V and 0 bases from J, the junction kept 7 bases outside the gene matches. The CDR3 DNA reads TGTGCCATCAGTGAGTCGGTGCTAGCGGGAGGGTCTAGCACAGATACGCAGTATTTT. Protein sequence: CAISESVLAGGSSTDTQYF.

V usage is TRBV7-2 and J usage is TRBJ1-1; possibly TRBD1 for D (5 bases). Trimming pared 4 bases from V and 5 bases from J, leaving 11 bases between. The germline CDR1 and CDR2 sequences are SGHTA and FQGNSA. CDR3 length: 13 amino acids. CDR3 DNA sequence: TGTGCCAGCAGCTCAACAGGCCAGACTGAAGCTTTCTTT. It yields the protein CASSSTGQTEAFF.

This clonotype was found a few times. The chain links TRBV5-1 to TRBJ2-1, with 7 bases matching TRBD2. CDR1 SGHRS and CDR2 YFSETQ come from the germline V gene. V lost 2 bases and J lost 10; bases outside the gene matches: 15. This CDR3 is 16 amino acids long. DNA of the CDR3: TGCGCCAGCAGCTTATTGGTAGGCGGCGGGAGCGGGGAGCAGTTCTTC. The encoded protein is CASSLLVGGGSGEQFF.

In its sample, this clonotype was seen a few times. This chain joins TRBV11-2 and TRBJ2-1; no clear D gene. Germline CDR1 SGHAT, CDR2 FQNNGV. The V end lost 1 base, the J end lost 7 bases, and 14 bases lay between the germline ends. CDR3 length: 15 residues. The DNA for the CDR3 is TGTGCCAGCAGCTTAGCTCAGGTTCCTCGGAATGAGCAGTTCTTC. The encoded protein is CASSLAQVPRNEQFF.

The rearrangement uses TRBV6-6 and TRBJ1-2; 10 bases match TRBD1. The germline CDR1 and CDR2 sequences are MNHNY and SVGAGI (reference sequence). The V gene end was trimmed by 6 bases and the J gene end by 8 bases; junction bases not matched to a gene: 3. The CDR3 is made up of 12 amino acids. CDR3 nucleotide sequence: TGTGCCAGCAGCGGACAGGGGGGGGGCTACACCTTC. This translates into CASSGQGGGYTF.

The rearrangement joins TRBV5-1 to TRBJ1-3; 9 positions match TRBD1. CDR1 SGHRS and CDR2 YFSETQ come from the germline V gene. Trimming took 4 bases from V and 1 from J; bases not matched to a gene: 3. The CDR3 loop spans 15 amino acids. CDR3 region: CASSRQGESGNTIYF. The CDR3, as DNA: TGCGCCAGCAGCCGACAGGGGGAATCTGGAAACACCATATATTTT.

The J gene is TRBJ1-3, the V gene TRBV7-2; TRBD1 is a possible D gene (5 bases). V lost 5 bases and J 4 bases, leaving 12 bases between the germline ends. Looked up from germline, CDR1 is SGHTA and CDR2 is FQGNSA. The CDR3 spans 14 residues. This CDR3 reads CASSRGSGGNTIYF. The CDR3 DNA sequence: TGTGCCAGCAGCCGGGGATCAGGGGGAAACACCATATATTTT.

In its sample, this clonotype was seen a few times. The V gene is TRBV25-1, the J gene TRBJ2-3; maybe TRBD2 (6 bases). The germline gives CDR1 MGHDK, CDR2 SYGVNS. There are 14 residues in the CDR3. Between the trimmed V and J ends, which lost 1 base and 3 bases, there was a span of 8 bases. The CDR3, as DNA: TGTGCCAGCAGTGAATGGCTAGCGACAGATACGCAGTATTTT. This codes for CASSEWLATDTQYF. Full variable domain (rest looked up from reference TRBV25-1 and TRBJ2-3): EADIYQTPRYLVIGTGKKITLECSQTMGHDKMYWYQQDPGMELHLIHYSYGVNSTEKGDLSSESTVSRIRTEHFPLTLESARPSHTSQYLCASSEWLATDTQYFGPGTRLTVL.

In this sample, this clonotype turned up many times. The chain uses TRBV5-1 and TRBJ2-2, with D tentatively TRBD2 (5 bases). Trimming left V 6 bases short and J 0 bases short, with 12 bases between. The CDR3 runs 15 residues. CDR1 is SGHRS, CDR2 YFSETQ, per germline. The CDR3 DNA sequence: TGCGCCAGCAAATCCCGAGGGTCGAACACCGGGGAGCTGTTTTTT. Translation: CASKSRGSNTGELFF.